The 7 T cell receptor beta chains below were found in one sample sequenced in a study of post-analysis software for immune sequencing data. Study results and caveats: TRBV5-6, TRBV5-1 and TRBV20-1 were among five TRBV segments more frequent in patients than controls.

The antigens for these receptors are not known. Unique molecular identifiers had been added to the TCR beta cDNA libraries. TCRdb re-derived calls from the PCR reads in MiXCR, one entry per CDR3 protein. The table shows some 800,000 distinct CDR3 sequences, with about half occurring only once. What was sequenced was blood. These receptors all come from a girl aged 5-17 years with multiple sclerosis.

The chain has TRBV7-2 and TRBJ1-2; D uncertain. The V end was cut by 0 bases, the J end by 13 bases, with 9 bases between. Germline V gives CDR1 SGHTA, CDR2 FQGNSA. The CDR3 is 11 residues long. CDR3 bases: TGTGCCAGCAGCTTAGCAGGGCGGAGCACCTTC. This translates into CASSLAGRSTF.

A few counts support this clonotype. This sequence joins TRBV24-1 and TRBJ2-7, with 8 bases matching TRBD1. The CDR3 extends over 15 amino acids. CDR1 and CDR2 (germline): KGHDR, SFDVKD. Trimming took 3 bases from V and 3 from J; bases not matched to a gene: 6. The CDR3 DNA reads TGTGCCACCAGTGATACCGGACAGGGATTCTACGAGCAGTACTTC. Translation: CATSDTGQGFYEQYF.

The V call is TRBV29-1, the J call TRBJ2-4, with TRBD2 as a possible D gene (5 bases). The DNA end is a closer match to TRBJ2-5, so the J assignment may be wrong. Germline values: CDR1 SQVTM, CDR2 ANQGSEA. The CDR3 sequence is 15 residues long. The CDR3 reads CSIVGSPRGRETQYF. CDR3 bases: TGCAGCATTGTGGGAAGTCCCCGGGGTCGGGAGACCCAGTACTTC.

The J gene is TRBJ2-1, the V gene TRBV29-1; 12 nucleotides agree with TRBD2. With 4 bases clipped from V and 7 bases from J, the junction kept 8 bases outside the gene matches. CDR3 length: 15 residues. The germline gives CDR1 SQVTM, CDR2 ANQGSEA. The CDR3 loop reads CSVAKTSGRGNEQFF. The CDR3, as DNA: TGCAGCGTTGCCAAGACTAGCGGGAGAGGTAATGAGCAGTTCTTC.

CDR3 in DNA: TGCGCCAGCAGCCGACGTACTAGCGCCTGGAACACCGGGGAGCTGTTTTTT. Amino acids: CASSRRTSAWNTGELFF. This chain uses TRBV5-1 with TRBJ2-2, with TRBD2 matching 7 bases. Germline CDR1 reads SGHRS; CDR2 reads YFSETQ. V lost 4 bases, J lost 1 base, and 10 bases stayed unmatched. The CDR3 is made up of 17 amino acids.

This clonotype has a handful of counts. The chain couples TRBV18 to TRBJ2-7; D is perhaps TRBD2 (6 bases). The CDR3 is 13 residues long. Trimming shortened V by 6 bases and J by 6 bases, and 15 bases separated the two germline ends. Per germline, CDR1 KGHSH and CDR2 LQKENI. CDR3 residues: CASSPLKEGEQYF. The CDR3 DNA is TGTGCCAGCTCTCCCCTCAAGGAGGGCGAGCAGTACTTC.

CDR3 nucleotide sequence: TGTGCCAGCAGTGAATCCGGGGGTCTCGAGGCGACCCAGTACTTC. Residues: CASSESGGLEATQYF. This chain uses TRBV25-1 with TRBJ2-5; weak D call: TRBD2 (6 bases). Trimming cost V 1 base and J 7 bases, with 16 bases left between them. The CDR3 loop spans 15 amino acids. Germline loops: CDR1 MGHDK, CDR2 SYGVNS.